The clone carrying this TCR beta chain was seen only once. What it binds is not known. This sequence may be a read error, since a much larger clone differs from it by one base. Per germline, CDR1 DFQATT and CDR2 SNEGSKA (reference sequence). The CDR3 has 14 amino acids. The record originates from a study of Graves' ophthalmopathy and Graves' hyperthyroidism. Background on the study: Blood was drawn at initial diagnosis, before any treatment. Study-wide findings and caveats: Ophthalmopathy progression was predicted with about 71% sensitivity and 72% to 80% specificity. Blood samples also showed most expanded thyroid clonotypes exceeding 0.001 frequency.

CDR3 regions of TCR beta were amplified from RNA transcripts. The first round was an RT-PCR with HTBI primers, and the second round was a multiplex PCR. TCRdb used MiXCR to reprocess the multiplex PCR reads, holding one entry per CDR3 protein. Counted here are 650,000 to 800,000 distinct CDR3 sequences, over 40% occurring once; the ten biggest clones make up around 3%. None of the included patients had other autoimmune diseases, uncontrolled infections, pregnancy or lactation, as these led to exclusion. The chain employs TRBV20-1 and TRBJ1-3; the D gene is possibly TRBD1 (6 bases). The sample consisted of peripheral blood. The TCR comes from an adult man with Graves' ophthalmopathy. CDR3 coding DNA: TGCAGTGCCAGGGACACAGCAAAGGGAAACACCATGTATTTT. Translation gives CSARDTAKGNTMYF.